The next 5 T cell receptor beta chains were all read from a single sample in a study of a mutant IDH1 vaccine in newly diagnosed glioma. No antigen is known for these receptors. Described time point: week 47, end of study. What each vaccine dose contained was 300 ug of mutant IDH1 20-mer peptide, accompanied by topical imiquimod. Only in-frame clones appear in the TCRdb table, and some are missing; sequencing was by immunoSEQ multiplex PCR. The sample holds some 40,000 clones, around 75% seen once. The source material was PBMCs, sampled from a glioma patient whose treatment included an IDH1 peptide vaccine. The receptors shown here come from a man between 40 and 49 years old with glioma.

The chain employs TRBV28 and TRBJ2-5; TRBD1 matches at 7 bases. The CDR3 is made up of 13 amino acids. The V and J ends lost 4 bases and 5 bases, in that order; junction bases with no gene match: 4. Germline values: CDR1 MDHEN, CDR2 SYDVKM. CDR3 nucleotide sequence: TGTGCCAGCAGTTCACGGGACAGTGAGACCCAGTACTTC. This translates into CASSSRDSETQYF.

The chain employs TRBV5-5 and TRBJ2-7; a possible D gene is TRBD2 (6 bases). The CDR3 spans 13 residues. The germline V and J ends were trimmed by 4 bases and 6 bases, with 14 bases remaining between them. Germline V CDR1 and CDR2: SGHKS, YYEKEE (reference sequence). The CDR3 sequence: CASSLRLVGEQYF. In DNA, the CDR3 is TGTGCCAGCAGCCTGAGACTAGTGGGCGAGCAGTACTTC.

The V gene is TRBV18, the J gene TRBJ2-3; a possible D gene is TRBD1 (5 bases). The CDR3 sequence is 15 residues long. Germline CDR1 KGHSH, CDR2 LQKENI. V lost 0 bases, J lost 6 bases, and 13 bases lay in between. The DNA for the CDR3 is TGTGCCAGCTCACCACCGGAAGGGGCCCGGGATACGCAGTATTTT. This translates into CASSPPEGARDTQYF.

This chain uses TRBV19 with TRBJ2-1; D gene ambiguous. V gave up 2 bases and J gave up 8 bases, with 13 bases separating them. CDR3 length: 14 amino acids. Germline CDR1 is LNHDA and CDR2 is SQIVND (reference sequence). The CDR3 nucleotides read TGTGCCAGTAGTATAAAGGGCGAGTTCGATGAGCAGTTCTTC. It codes for CASSIKGEFDEQFF. The full variable domain, its missing parts supplied by reference TRBV19 and TRBJ2-1, is DGGITQSPKYLFRKEGQNVTLSCEQNLNHDAMYWYRQDPGQGLRLIYYSQIVNDFQKGDIAEGYSVSREKKESFPLTVTSAQKNPTAFYLCASSIKGEFDEQFFGPGTRLTVL.

The chain is built from TRBV6-5 and TRBJ2-5; maybe TRBD2 (5 bases). The CDR3 loop spans 13 amino acids. Trimming left V 4 bases short and J 4 bases short, with 10 bases between. Looked up from germline, CDR1 is MNHEY and CDR2 is SVGAGI. CDR3: CASSFSAAETQYF. The CDR3 nucleotides are TGTGCCAGCAGTTTTAGCGCGGCAGAGACCCAGTACTTC.